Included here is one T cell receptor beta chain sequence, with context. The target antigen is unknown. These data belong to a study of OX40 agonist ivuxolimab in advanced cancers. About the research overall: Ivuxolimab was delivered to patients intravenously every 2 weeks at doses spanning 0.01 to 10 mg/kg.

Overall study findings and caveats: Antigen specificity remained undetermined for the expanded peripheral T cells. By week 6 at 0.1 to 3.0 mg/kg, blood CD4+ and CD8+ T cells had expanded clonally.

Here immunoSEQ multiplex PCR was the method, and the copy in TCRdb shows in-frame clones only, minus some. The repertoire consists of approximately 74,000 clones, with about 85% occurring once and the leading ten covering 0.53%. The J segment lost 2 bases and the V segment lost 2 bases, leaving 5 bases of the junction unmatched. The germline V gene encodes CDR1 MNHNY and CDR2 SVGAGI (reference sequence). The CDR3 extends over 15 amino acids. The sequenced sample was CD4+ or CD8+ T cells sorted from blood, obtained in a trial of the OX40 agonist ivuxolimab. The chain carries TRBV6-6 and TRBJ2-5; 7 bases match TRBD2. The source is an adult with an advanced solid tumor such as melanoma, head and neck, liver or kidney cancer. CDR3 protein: CASSYTGLGQETQYF. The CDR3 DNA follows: TGTGCCAGCAGTTACACCGGACTAGGGCAAGAGACCCAGTACTTC.